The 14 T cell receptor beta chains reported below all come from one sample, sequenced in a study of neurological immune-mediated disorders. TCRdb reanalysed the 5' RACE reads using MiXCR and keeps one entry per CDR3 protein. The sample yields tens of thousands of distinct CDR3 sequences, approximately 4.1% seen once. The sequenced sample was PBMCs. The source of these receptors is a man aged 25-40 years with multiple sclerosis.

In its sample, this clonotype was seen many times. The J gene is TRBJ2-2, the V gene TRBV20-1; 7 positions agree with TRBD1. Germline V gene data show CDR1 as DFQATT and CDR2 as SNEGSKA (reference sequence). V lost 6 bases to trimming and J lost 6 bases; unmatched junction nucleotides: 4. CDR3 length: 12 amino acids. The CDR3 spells CSAAGQAGELFF. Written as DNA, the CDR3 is TGCAGTGCCGCTGGACAGGCCGGGGAGCTGTTTTTT.

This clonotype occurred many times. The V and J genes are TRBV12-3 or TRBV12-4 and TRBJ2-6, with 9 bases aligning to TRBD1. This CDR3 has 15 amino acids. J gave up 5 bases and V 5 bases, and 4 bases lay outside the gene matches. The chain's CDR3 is CASSPTGGWANVLTF. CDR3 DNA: TGTGCCAGCAGTCCAACAGGGGGCTGGGCCAACGTCCTGACTTTC.

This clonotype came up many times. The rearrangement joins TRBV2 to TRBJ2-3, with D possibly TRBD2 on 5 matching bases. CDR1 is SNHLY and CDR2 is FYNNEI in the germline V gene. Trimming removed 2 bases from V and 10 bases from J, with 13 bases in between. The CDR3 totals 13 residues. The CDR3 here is CASSEPLLDPQYF. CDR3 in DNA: TGTGCCAGCAGTGAACCCTTACTAGACCCGCAGTATTTT.

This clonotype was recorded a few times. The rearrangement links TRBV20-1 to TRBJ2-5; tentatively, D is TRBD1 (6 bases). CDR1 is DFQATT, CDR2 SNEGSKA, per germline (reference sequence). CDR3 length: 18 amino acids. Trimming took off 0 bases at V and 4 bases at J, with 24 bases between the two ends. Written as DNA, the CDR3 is TGCAGTGCTAGAGATTCTGACATTGGACAGCTGATAGGAGAGACCCAGTACTTC. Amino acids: CSARDSDIGQLIGETQYF.

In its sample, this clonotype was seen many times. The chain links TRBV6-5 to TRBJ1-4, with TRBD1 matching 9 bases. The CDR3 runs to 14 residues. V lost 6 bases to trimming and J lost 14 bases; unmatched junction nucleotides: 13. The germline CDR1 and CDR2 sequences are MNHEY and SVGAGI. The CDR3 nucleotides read TGTGCCAGCAGCACCGACAGGGGGAATGGTATGCTGTTTTTT. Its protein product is CASSTDRGNGMLFF.

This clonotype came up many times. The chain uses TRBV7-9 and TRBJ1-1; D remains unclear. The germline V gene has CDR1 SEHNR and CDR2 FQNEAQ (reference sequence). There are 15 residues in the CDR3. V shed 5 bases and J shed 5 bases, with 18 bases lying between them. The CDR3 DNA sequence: TGTGCCAGCAGCACCCGTGGCCTCAGCGGGACTGAAGCTTTCTTT. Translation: CASSTRGLSGTEAFF.

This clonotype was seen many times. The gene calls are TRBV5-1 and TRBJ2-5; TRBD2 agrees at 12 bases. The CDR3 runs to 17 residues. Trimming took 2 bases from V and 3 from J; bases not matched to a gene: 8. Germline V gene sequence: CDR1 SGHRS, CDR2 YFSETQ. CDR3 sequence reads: CASSFLAGGLKEETQYF. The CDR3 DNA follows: TGCGCCAGCAGCTTCCTAGCGGGGGGGCTGAAGGAAGAGACCCAGTACTTC.

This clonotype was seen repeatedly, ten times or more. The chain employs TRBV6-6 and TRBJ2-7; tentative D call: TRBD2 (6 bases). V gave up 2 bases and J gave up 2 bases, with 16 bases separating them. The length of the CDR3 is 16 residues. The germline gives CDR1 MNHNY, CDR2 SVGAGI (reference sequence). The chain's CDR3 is CASSYPDGGTPYEQYF. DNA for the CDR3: TGTGCCAGCAGTTACCCGGACGGGGGAACACCCTACGAGCAGTACTTC.

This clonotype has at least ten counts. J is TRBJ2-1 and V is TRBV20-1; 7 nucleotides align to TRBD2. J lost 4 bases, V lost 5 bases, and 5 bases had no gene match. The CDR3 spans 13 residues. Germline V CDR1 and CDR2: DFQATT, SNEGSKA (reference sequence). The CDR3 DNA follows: TGCAGTGCTCAGGGCGGGGGTTACAATGAGCAGTTCTTC. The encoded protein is CSAQGGGYNEQFF.

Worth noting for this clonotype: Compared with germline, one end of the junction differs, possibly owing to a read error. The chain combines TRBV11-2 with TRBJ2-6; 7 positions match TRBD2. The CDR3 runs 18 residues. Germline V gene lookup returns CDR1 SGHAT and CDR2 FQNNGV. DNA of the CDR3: TGTGCCAGCAGCCCTATACGGGGGGATAGGTCTGGGGCCAAAGTCCTGACTTTC. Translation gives CASSPIRGDRSGAKVLTF.

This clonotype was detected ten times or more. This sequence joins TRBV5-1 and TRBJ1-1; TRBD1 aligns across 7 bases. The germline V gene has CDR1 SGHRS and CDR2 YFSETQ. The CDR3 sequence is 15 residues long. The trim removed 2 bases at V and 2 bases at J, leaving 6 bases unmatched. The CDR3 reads CASSFSTGLNTEAFF. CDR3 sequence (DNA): TGCGCCAGCAGCTTTTCGACAGGGCTAAACACTGAAGCTTTCTTT.

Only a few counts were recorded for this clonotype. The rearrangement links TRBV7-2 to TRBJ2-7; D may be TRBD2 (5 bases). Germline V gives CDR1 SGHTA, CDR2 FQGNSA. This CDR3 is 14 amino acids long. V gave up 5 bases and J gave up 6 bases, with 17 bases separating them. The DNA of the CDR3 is TGTGCCAGCAGCCCCCTTAATTCGGGATCCGAGCAGTACTTC. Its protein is CASSPLNSGSEQYF.

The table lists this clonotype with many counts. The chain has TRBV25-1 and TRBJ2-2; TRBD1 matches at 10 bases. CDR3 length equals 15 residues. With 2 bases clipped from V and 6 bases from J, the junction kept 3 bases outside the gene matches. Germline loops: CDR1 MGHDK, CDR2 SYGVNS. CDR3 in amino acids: CASSEGTGVAGELFF. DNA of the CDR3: TGTGCCAGCAGTGAAGGGACAGGGGTGGCCGGGGAGCTGTTTTTT.

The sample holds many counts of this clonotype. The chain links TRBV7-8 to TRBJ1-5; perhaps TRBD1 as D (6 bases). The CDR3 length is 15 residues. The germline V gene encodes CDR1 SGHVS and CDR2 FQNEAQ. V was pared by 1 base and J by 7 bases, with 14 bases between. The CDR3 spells CASSLVGGGGQPQHF. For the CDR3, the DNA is TGTGCCAGCAGCTTAGTGGGAGGGGGAGGGCAGCCCCAGCATTTT.